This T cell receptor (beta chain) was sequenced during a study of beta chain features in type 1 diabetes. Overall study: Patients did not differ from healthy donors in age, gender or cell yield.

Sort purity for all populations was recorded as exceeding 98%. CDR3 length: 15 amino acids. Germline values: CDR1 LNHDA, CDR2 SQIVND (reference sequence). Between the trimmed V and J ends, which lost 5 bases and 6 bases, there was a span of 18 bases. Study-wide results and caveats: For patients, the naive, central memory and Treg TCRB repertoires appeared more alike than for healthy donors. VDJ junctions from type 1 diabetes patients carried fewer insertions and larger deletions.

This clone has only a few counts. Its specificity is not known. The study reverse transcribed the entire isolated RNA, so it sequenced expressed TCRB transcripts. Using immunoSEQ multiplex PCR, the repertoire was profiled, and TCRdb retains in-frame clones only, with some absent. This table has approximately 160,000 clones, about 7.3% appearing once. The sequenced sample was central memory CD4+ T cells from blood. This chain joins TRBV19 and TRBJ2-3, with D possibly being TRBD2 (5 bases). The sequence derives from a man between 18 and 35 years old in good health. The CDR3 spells CASSADRGSADTQYF. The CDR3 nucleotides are TGTGCCAGTAGTGCCGACCGGGGATCCGCGGATACGCAGTATTTT.